The clone carrying this T cell receptor (beta chain) appeared a few times. The antigen is undetermined. The V gene's germline CDR1 is SNHLY and CDR2 FYNNEI. With 7 bases removed from V and 2 bases from J, the gap between germline ends came to 8 bases. This CDR3 comprises 12 residues. This entry comes from a study of post-analysis software for immune sequencing data. Study-wide context: The cohort encompassed relapsing-remitting, secondary progressive and progressive-relapsing multiple sclerosis disease courses.

The TCR beta cDNA libraries carried unique molecular identifiers. Around 500,000 cDNA molecules were recovered from an input of about 0.85 to 11 million T cells. Each CDR3 protein is one row after TCRdb ran MiXCR on the PCR reads. This sample has some 690,000 distinct CDR3 sequences; roughly 30% occur once, and the top ten carry roughly 0.54%. Whole-study findings and limits: TRBV segments more frequent in patients than in controls numbered roughly 5 and included TRBV5-6, TRBV5-1 and TRBV20-1.

The V call is TRBV2, the J call TRBJ1-2; a weak D match, TRBD1 (6 bases). The TCR was taken from a girl aged 5 to 17 with multiple sclerosis. The specimen sequenced was blood. The CDR3 protein is CASNQGNYGYTF. For the CDR3, the DNA is TGTGCCAGCAACCAGGGGAACTATGGCTACACCTTC.